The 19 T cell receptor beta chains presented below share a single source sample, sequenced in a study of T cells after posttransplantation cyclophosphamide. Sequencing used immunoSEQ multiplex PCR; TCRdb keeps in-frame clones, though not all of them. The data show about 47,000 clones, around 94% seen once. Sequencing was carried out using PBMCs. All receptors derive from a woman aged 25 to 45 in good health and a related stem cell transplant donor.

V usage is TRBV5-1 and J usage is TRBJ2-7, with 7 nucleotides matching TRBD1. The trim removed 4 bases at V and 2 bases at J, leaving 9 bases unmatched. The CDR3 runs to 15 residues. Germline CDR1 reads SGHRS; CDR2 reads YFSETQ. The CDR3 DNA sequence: TGCGCCAGCAGCCTCACGCGACAGGGTCCCTACGAGCAGTACTTC. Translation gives CASSLTRQGPYEQYF.

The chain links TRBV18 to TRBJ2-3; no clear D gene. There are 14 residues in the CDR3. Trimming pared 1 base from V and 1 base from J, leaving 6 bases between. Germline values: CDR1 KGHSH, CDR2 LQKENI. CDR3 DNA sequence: TGTGCCAGCTCACCACGCTCAGGCACAGATACGCAGTATTTT. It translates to CASSPRSGTDTQYF.

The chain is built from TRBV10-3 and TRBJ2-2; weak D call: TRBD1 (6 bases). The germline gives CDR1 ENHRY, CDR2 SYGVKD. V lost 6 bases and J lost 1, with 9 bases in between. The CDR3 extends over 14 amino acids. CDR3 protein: CAISPDRNTGELFF. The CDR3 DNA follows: TGTGCCATCAGCCCGGACAGGAACACCGGGGAGCTGTTTTTT.

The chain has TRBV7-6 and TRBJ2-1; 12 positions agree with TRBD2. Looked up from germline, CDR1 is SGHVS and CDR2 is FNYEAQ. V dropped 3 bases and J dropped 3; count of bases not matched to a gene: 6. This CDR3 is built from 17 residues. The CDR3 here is CASSFSSGGVLYNEQFF. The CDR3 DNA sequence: TGTGCCAGCAGCTTCTCTAGCGGGGGGGTCCTCTACAATGAGCAGTTCTTC.

The CDR3 reads CASSLDRDGQQYF. The CDR3, as DNA: TGTGCCAGCAGCTTAGACAGGGACGGGCAGCAGTACTTC. The genes are TRBV7-2 and TRBJ2-7; D is possibly TRBD1 (6 bases). The CDR3 has 13 amino acids. CDR1 is SGHTA, CDR2 FQGNSA, per germline. Trimming shortened V by 1 base and J by 8 bases, and 12 bases separated the two germline ends.

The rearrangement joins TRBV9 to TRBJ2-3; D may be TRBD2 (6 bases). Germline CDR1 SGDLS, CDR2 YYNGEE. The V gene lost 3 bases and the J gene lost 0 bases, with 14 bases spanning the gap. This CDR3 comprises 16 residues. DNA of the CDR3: TGTGCCAGCAGCGCCGCACCACTAGCTAGCACAGATACGCAGTATTTT. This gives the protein CASSAAPLASTDTQYF.

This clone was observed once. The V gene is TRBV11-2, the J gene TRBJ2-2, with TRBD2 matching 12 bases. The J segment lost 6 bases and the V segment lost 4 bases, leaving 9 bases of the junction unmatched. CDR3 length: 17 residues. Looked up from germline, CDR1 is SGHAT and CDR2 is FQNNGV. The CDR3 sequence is CASSSLAGGPWAGELFF. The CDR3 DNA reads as TGTGCCAGCAGCTCGCTAGCGGGGGGGCCTTGGGCCGGGGAGCTGTTTTTT.

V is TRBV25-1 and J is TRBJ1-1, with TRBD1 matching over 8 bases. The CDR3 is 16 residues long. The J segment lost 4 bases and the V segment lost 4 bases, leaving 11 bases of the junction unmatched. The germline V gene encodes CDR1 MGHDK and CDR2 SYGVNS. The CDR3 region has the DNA TGTGCCAGCAGTGCCCGGACAGGGAAGGGGAGCACTGAAGCTTTCTTT. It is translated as CASSARTGKGSTEAFF.

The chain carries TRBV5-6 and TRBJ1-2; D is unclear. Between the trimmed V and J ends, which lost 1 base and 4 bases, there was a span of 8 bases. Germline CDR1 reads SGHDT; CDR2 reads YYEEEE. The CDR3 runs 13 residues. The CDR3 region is CASSLSATYGYTF. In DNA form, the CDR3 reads TGTGCCAGCAGCTTGTCAGCGACCTATGGCTACACCTTC.

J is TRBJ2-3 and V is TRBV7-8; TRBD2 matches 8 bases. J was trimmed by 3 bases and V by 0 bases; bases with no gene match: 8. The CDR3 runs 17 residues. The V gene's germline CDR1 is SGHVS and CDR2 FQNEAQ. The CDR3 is CASSLAWAGGRTDTQYF. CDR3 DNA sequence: TGTGCCAGCAGCTTAGCTTGGGCGGGGGGCCGAACAGATACGCAGTATTTT. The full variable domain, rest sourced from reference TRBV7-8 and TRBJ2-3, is GAGVSQSPRYKVAKRGQDVALRCDPISGHVSLFWYQQALGQGPEFLTYFQNEAQLDKSGLPSDRFFAERPEGSVSTLKIQRTQQEDSAVYLCASSLAWAGGRTDTQYFGPGTRLTVL.

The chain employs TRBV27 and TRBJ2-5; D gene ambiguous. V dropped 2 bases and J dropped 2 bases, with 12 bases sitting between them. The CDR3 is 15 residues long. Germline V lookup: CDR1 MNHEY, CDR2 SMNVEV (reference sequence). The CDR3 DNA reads TGTGCCAGCAGTTTAAGAGGTGGTAGTCAAGAGACCCAGTACTTC. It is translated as CASSLRGGSQETQYF.

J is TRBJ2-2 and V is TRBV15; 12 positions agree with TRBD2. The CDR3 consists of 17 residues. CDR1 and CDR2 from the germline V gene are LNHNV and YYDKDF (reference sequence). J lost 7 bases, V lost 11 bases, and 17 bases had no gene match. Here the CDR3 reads CAAHNGLAGGPGGELFF. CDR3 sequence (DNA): TGTGCCGCACATAATGGGCTAGCGGGGGGGCCTGGCGGGGAGCTGTTTTTT.

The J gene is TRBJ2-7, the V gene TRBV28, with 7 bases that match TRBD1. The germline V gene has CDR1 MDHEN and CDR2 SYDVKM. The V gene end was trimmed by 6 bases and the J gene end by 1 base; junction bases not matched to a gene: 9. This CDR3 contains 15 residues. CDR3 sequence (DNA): TGTGCCAGCAGGCGCCAGACAGGGAATTCCTACGAGCAGTACTTC. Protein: CASRRQTGNSYEQYF.

This chain's CDR3 is CAISSRDTGELFF. The CDR3 DNA reads as TGTGCCATCAGTTCCAGGGACACCGGGGAGCTGTTTTTT. The chain joins TRBV10-3 to TRBJ2-2, with a possible D match to TRBD1 (5 bases). Germline V gene sequence: CDR1 ENHRY, CDR2 SYGVKD. CDR3 length equals 13 residues. V was pared by 5 bases and J by 3 bases, with 7 bases between.

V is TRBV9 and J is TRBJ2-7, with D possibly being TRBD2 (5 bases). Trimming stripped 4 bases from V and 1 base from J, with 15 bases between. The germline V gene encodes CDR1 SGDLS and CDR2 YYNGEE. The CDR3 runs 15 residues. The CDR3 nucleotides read TGTGCCAGCAGCAGGGAGATAAGTTTTTCCTACGAGCAGTACTTC. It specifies CASSREISFSYEQYF. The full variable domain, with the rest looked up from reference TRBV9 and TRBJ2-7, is DSGVTQTPKHLITATGQRVTLRCSPRSGDLSVYWYQQSLDQGLQFLIQYYNGEERAKGNILERFSAQQFPDLHSELNLSSLELGDSALYFCASSREISFSYEQYFGPGTRLTVT.

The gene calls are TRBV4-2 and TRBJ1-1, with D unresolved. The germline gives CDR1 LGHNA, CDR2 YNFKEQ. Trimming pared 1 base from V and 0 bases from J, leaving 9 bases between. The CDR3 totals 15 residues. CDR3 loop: CASSQGPVMNTEAFF. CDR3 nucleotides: TGTGCCAGCAGCCAAGGTCCGGTTATGAACACTGAAGCTTTCTTT.

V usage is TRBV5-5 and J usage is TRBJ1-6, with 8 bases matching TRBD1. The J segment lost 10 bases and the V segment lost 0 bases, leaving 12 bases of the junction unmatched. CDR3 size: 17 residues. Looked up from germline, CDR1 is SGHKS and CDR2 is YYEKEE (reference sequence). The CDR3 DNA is TGTGCCAGCAGCTTGGGAGTTCCGGGACAGGCAAGGTCACCCCTCCACTTT. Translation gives CASSLGVPGQARSPLHF.

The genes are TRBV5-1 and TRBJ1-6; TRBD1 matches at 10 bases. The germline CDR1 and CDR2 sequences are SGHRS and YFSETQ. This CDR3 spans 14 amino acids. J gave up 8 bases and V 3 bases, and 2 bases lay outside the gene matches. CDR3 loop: CASSSGQGDSPLHF. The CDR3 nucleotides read TGCGCCAGCAGCTCCGGACAGGGGGATTCACCCCTCCACTTT.

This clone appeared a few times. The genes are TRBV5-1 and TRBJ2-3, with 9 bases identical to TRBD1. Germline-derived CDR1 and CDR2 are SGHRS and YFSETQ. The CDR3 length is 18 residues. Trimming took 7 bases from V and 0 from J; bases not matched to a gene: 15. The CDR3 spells CASGTGTGIGPSTDTQYF. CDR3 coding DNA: TGCGCCAGCGGAACAGGGACAGGGATAGGCCCTAGCACAGATACGCAGTATTTT. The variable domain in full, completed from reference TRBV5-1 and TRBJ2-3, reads KAGVTQTPRYLIKTRGQQVTLSCSPISGHRSVSWYQQTPGQGLQFLFEYFSETQRNKGNFPGRFSGRQFSNSRSEMNVSTLELGDSALYLCASGTGTGIGPSTDTQYFGPGTRLTVL.